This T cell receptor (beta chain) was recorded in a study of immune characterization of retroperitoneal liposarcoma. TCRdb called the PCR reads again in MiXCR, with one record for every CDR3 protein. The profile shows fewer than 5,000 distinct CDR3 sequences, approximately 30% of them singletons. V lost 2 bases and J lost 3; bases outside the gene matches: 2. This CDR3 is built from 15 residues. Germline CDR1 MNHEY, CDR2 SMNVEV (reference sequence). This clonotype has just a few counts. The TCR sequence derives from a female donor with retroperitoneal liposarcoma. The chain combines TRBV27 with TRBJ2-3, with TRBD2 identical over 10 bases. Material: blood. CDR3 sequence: CASSLVLAGTDTQYF. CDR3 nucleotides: TGTGCCAGCAGTTTAGTACTAGCGGGGACAGATACGCAGTATTTT.